These 32 T cell receptor beta chains were sequenced from one sample in a study of blood T cells in healthy people across ages. Using a J-beta primer mix together with a sample-barcoded 5' primer, a second PCR was run for about 7 to 12 cycles. TCRdb reprocessed the 5' RACE reads via MiXCR and lists one record per CDR3 protein. The profile shows around 900,000 distinct CDR3 sequences, roughly 47% of them singletons. The sequencing input was blood. These receptors were obtained from a woman aged 60 to 75 in good health.

This clonotype was observed a few times. The V and J genes are TRBV3-1 and TRBJ1-5; D gene uncertain. Deletions cut 4 bases from V and 9 bases from J, with 13 bases between. CDR1 and CDR2 (germline): LGHDT, YNNKEL (reference sequence). The CDR3 covers 13 residues. CDR3 sequence reads: CASSRTLLGPQHF. For the CDR3, the DNA is TGTGCCAGCAGCCGAACGCTCCTCGGGCCCCAGCATTTT.

The rearrangement uses TRBV27 and TRBJ2-1; D not certain. The germline V and J ends were trimmed by 5 bases and 0 bases, with 20 bases remaining between them. The length of the CDR3 is 18 residues. Germline assignment: CDR1 MNHEY and CDR2 SMNVEV (reference sequence). CDR3 in amino acids: CASSPLGSPIHSYNEQFF. CDR3 sequence (DNA): TGTGCCAGCAGTCCCCTAGGTTCCCCCATTCACTCCTACAATGAGCAGTTCTTC.

This clonotype turned up a few times. J is TRBJ2-5 and V is TRBV19, with D possibly being TRBD1 (7 bases). The germline V and J ends were trimmed by 6 bases and 1 base, with 9 bases remaining between them. This CDR3 contains 13 residues. Germline V gene sequence: CDR1 LNHDA, CDR2 SQIVND (reference sequence). CDR3 in amino acids: CASREGAQETQYF. CDR3 coding DNA: TGTGCCAGTAGGGAGGGGGCCCAAGAGACCCAGTACTTC.

V is TRBV12-3 or TRBV12-4 and J is TRBJ1-2; possible D gene TRBD1, 6 bases. Deletions cut 6 bases from V and 8 bases from J, with 16 bases between. The CDR3 runs 13 residues. CDR3 protein: CASRPQGVRGYTF. The CDR3 region has the DNA TGTGCCAGCAGGCCACAGGGAGTTAGGGGCTACACCTTC.

This clonotype appeared a few times. The CDR3 here is CASTILTRDWEQYF. In nucleotides, the CDR3 is TGTGCCAGCACCATTCTGACACGGGACTGGGAGCAGTACTTC. The V call is TRBV6-1, the J call TRBJ2-5, with D possibly TRBD2 on 6 matching bases. This CDR3 contains 14 residues. Per the germline V gene, CDR1 is MNHNS and CDR2 is SASEGT. V lost 7 bases to trimming and J lost 11 bases, with 23 bases between them.

The chain has TRBV11-2 and TRBJ2-5; no reliable D call. V was cut by 7 bases and J by 11 bases, with 23 bases left in between. From germline, CDR1 is SGHAT and CDR2 FQNNGV. The CDR3 consists of 14 residues. CDR3 loop: CASTSDVGRNEQYF. CDR3 sequence (DNA): TGTGCCAGCACCTCCGACGTGGGCCGGAATGAGCAGTACTTC.

The CDR3 here is CSARDLNRGPYEQYF. The CDR3 nucleotides read TGCAGTGCTAGAGATCTAAACAGGGGACCCTACGAGCAGTACTTC. The V and J genes are TRBV20-1 and TRBJ2-7; 7 nucleotides match TRBD1. The CDR3 has 15 amino acids. V gave up 0 bases and J gave up 2 bases; unmatched junction bases: 7. The germline V gene has CDR1 DFQATT and CDR2 SNEGSKA (reference sequence).

This clonotype showed up just a few times. The V and J genes are TRBV28 and TRBJ2-3; D may match TRBD1 or TRBD2 (5 bases each). The CDR3 covers 16 residues. Trimming removed 7 bases at V and 3 bases at J, with 20 bases between. Germline values: CDR1 MDHEN, CDR2 SYDVKM. CDR3 nucleotides: TGTGCCAGCACCAATACCTTGGGGGTTTGGACAGATACGCAGTATTTT. This sequence encodes CASTNTLGVWTDTQYF.

Only a few counts were recorded for this clonotype. The chain recombines TRBV2 with TRBJ2-1, with a possible D match to TRBD2 (5 bases). The CDR3 consists of 16 residues. With 6 bases removed from V and 4 bases from J, the gap between germline ends came to 19 bases. Germline V gives CDR1 SNHLY, CDR2 FYNNEI. The CDR3 coding sequence is TGTGCCAGCAGGGCGGGTACGGGGTTACAGTACAATGAGCAGTTCTTC. Translating it yields CASRAGTGLQYNEQFF.

This sequence joins TRBV20-1 and TRBJ2-3; D gene unclear. Trimming took 8 bases from V and 1 from J, leaving 13 bases between them. This CDR3 region has 13 residues. Germline CDR1 reads DFQATT; CDR2 reads SNEGSKA (reference sequence). CDR3 residues: CSFPEAGTDTQYF. In DNA form, the CDR3 reads TGCAGTTTTCCCGAAGCTGGCACAGATACGCAGTATTTT.

On this clonotype: This may stem from a read error, because a much larger clone lies one nucleotide away. The V gene is TRBV12-3 or TRBV12-4, the J gene TRBJ2-3, with D possibly being TRBD1 or TRBD2 (5 bases each). This CDR3 is 12 amino acids long. The CDR3 spells CASGGGTGTQYF. The CDR3 nucleotides are TGTGCCAGCGGAGGAGGCACAGGTACGCAGTATTTT.

The chain carries TRBV6-6 and TRBJ2-1; TRBD1 matches 10 bases. V lost 7 bases to trimming and J lost 4 bases; unmatched junction nucleotides: 13. Per germline, CDR1 MNHNY and CDR2 SVGAGI (reference sequence). The CDR3 has 17 amino acids. CDR3 coding DNA: TGTGCCAGCAAGCCCCCCCTAGACAGGGGGCTTTACAATGAGCAGTTCTTC. Translated, it gives CASKPPLDRGLYNEQFF.

This clonotype was seen only a few times. The genes are TRBV5-1 and TRBJ2-7, with TRBD2 matching over 11 bases. CDR3 length: 16 residues. The junction had 5 bases not matched to a gene; V was cut back by 0 bases and J by 3 bases. Germline lookup yields CDR1 SGHRS and CDR2 YFSETQ. DNA for the CDR3: TGCGCCAGCAGCTTGGGACTAGCGGGACCAGACTACGAGCAGTACTTC. Protein product: CASSLGLAGPDYEQYF.

The chain couples TRBV12-3 or TRBV12-4 to TRBJ2-4; D gene uncertain. V gave up 5 bases and J gave up 11 bases, with 13 bases separating them. The CDR3 sequence is 12 residues long. CDR3 amino acids: CASSRTQTVQYF. CDR3 nucleotides: TGTGCCAGCAGTCGGACCCAAACGGTTCAGTACTTC.

The V call is TRBV7-9, the J call TRBJ2-1; perhaps TRBD1 as D (6 bases). V was cut by 5 bases and J by 9 bases, with 17 bases left in between. The CDR3 contains 14 residues. The germline V gene encodes CDR1 SEHNR and CDR2 FQNEAQ (reference sequence). Written as DNA, the CDR3 is TGTGCCAGCAGCAAGACAGGCGAGGCGCGTGAGCAGTTCTTC. Amino acid sequence: CASSKTGEAREQFF.

V and J are TRBV7-2 and TRBJ2-7, with TRBD1 matching over 11 bases. The V gene end was trimmed by 5 bases and the J gene end by 3 bases; junction bases not matched to a gene: 6. Germline V CDR1 and CDR2: SGHTA, FQGNSA. The CDR3 runs to 15 residues. Here the CDR3 reads CASSPGTGGNYEQYF. Here the CDR3 DNA reads TGTGCCAGCAGCCCCGGGACAGGGGGGAACTACGAGCAGTACTTC.

This chain connects TRBV6-2 or TRBV6-3 to TRBJ2-3; 10 bases align to TRBD1. The V segment lost 6 bases and the J segment 8 bases; nucleotides outside the gene matches: 14. CDR1 and CDR2 from the germline V gene are MNHEY and SVGEGT. The CDR3 totals 16 residues. This CDR3 reads CASRPDRGPSFGTQYF. In nucleotides, the CDR3 is TGTGCCAGCAGACCCGACAGGGGGCCATCCTTCGGTACGCAGTATTTT.

V usage is TRBV5-1 and J usage is TRBJ2-7, with 11 bases aligning to TRBD2. The V segment lost 0 bases and the J segment 1 base; nucleotides outside the gene matches: 9. There are 18 residues in the CDR3. Germline values: CDR1 SGHRS, CDR2 YFSETQ. In DNA, the CDR3 is TGCGCCAGCAGCTTGGCCCCCCTAGCGGGAGGCGCTTCCTACGAGCAGTACTTC. Its protein product is CASSLAPLAGGASYEQYF.

The gene calls are TRBV21-1 and TRBJ2-7; the table's D call TRBD2 went unverified against the DNA. TRBV21-1 is marked as a pseudogene. This CDR3 comprises 18 residues. The CDR3 sequence: CASSKFPAGGKKGYEQYF. The CDR3, as DNA: TGTGCCAGCAGCAAATTTCCAGCGGGAGGGAAAAAGGGCTACGAGCAGTACTTC.

This clonotype turned up a few times. The chain links TRBV28 to TRBJ2-1; D uncertain. The V gene's germline CDR1 is MDHEN and CDR2 SYDVKM. The CDR3 sequence is 15 residues long. The ends were cut back, 1 base at V and 5 bases at J, with 12 bases in the middle. The DNA for the CDR3 is TGTGCCAGCAGTTTATCAGCGAGACTTGACAATGAGCAGTTCTTC. Translated, it gives CASSLSARLDNEQFF.

J is TRBJ2-6 and V is TRBV12-3 or TRBV12-4; no reliable D call. With 11 bases removed from V and 1 base from J, the gap between germline ends came to 6 bases. This CDR3 has 12 residues. The CDR3 is CAGKSGANVLTF. The CDR3 region has the DNA TGTGCCGGCAAATCTGGGGCCAACGTCCTGACTTTC.

This clonotype was detected only a few times. V gene TRBV12-3 or TRBV12-4 combines with J gene TRBJ2-7; D is undetermined. V was pared by 6 bases and J by 5 bases, with 14 bases between. The CDR3 is 13 residues long. CDR3 residues: CASSDEVRDEQYF. The CDR3 DNA follows: TGTGCCAGCAGCGACGAGGTCCGGGACGAGCAGTACTTC.

The V and J genes are TRBV29-1 and TRBJ2-1, with 9 bases identical to TRBD2. CDR3 size: 14 residues. CDR1 is SQVTM, CDR2 ANQGSEA, per germline. The J segment lost 8 bases and the V segment lost 5 bases, leaving 10 bases of the junction unmatched. The CDR3 DNA reads TGCAGCGTTCGGGTAGCGGGGGTAGGCGATGAGCAGTTCTTC. Residues: CSVRVAGVGDEQFF.

The chain carries TRBV19 and TRBJ2-3, with D possibly matching TRBD2 (5 bases). Germline assignment: CDR1 LNHDA and CDR2 SQIVND (reference sequence). The CDR3 covers 13 residues. V was pared by 0 bases and J by 6 bases, with 7 bases between. The CDR3 reads CASSIDRRDTQYF. As DNA, the CDR3 is TGTGCCAGTAGTATAGATCGGAGGGATACGCAGTATTTT. The variable domain in full, completed from reference TRBV19 and TRBJ2-3, reads DGGITQSPKYLFRKEGQNVTLSCEQNLNHDAMYWYRQDPGQGLRLIYYSQIVNDFQKGDIAEGYSVSREKKESFPLTVTSAQKNPTAFYLCASSIDRRDTQYFGPGTRLTVL.

The chain has TRBV29-1 and TRBJ2-1; 10 bases agree with TRBD2. With 7 bases clipped from V and 9 bases from J, the junction kept 15 bases outside the gene matches. The CDR3 extends over 15 amino acids. Germline V gives CDR1 SQVTM, CDR2 ANQGSEA. The CDR3 is CSGWGSTSGRSEQFF. Written as DNA, the CDR3 is TGCAGCGGCTGGGGTTCGACTAGCGGGCGCAGTGAGCAGTTCTTC.

The V and J genes are TRBV5-6 and TRBJ2-1; TRBD1 aligns across 8 bases. Trimming at V came to 2 bases and at J to 9 bases, leaving 7 bases not matched to a gene. Germline-derived CDR1 and CDR2 are SGHDT and YYEEEE. CDR3 size: 14 residues. The CDR3 bases are TGTGCCAGCAGCTTCGACAGGGGATGGGGTGAGCAGTTCTTC. This translates into CASSFDRGWGEQFF. The whole variable domain, filled in from reference TRBV5-6 and TRBJ2-1, reads DAGVTQSPTHLIKTRGQQVTLRCSPKSGHDTVSWYQQALGQGPQFIFQYYEEEERQRGNFPDRFSGHQFPNYSSELNVNALLLGDSALYLCASSFDRGWGEQFFGPGTRLTVL.

This clonotype was counted a few times. The chain is built from TRBV11-2 and TRBJ2-4, with no clear D. This CDR3 contains 13 residues. V lost 0 bases to trimming and J lost 13 bases, with 13 bases between them. The germline gives CDR1 SGHAT, CDR2 FQNNGV. DNA of the CDR3: TGTGCCAGCAGCTTAGAACTGATTACGGCGCAGTACTTC. This translates into CASSLELITAQYF.

This chain links TRBV4-1 with TRBJ2-7, with 8 bases matching TRBD2. This CDR3 has 16 residues. With V trimmed by 1 base and J by 5 bases, 10 bases remained unmatched. Germline lookup yields CDR1 MGHRA and CDR2 YSYEKL. The CDR3 region is CASSQGLTGGDHEQYF. The CDR3 region has the DNA TGCGCCAGCAGCCAAGGTCTGACGGGAGGGGACCACGAGCAGTACTTC.

The chain couples TRBV2 to TRBJ1-5; D may be TRBD1 (6 bases). CDR1 and CDR2 (germline): SNHLY, FYNNEI. Trimming removed 6 bases at V and 5 bases at J, with 14 bases between. The CDR3 totals 14 residues. The CDR3 DNA follows: TGTGCCAGCAGACAGGGCGGAGTAGATCAGCCCCAGCATTTT. It is translated as CASRQGGVDQPQHF.

This chain joins TRBV7-9 and TRBJ2-1; D is undetermined. CDR1 and CDR2 from the germline V gene are SEHNR and FQNEAQ (reference sequence). V was cut by 5 bases and J by 8 bases, with 13 bases left in between. The CDR3 is made up of 13 amino acids. CDR3 nucleotides: TGTGCCAGCAGCGTACCCGTTCTGGATGAGCAGTTCTTC. Encoded protein: CASSVPVLDEQFF. Full variable domain (remainder filled in from reference TRBV7-9 and TRBJ2-1): DTGVSQNPRHKITKRGQNVTFRCDPISEHNRLYWYRQTLGQGPEFLTYFQNEAQLEKSRLLSDRFSAERPKGSFSTLEIQRTEQGDSAMYLCASSVPVLDEQFFGPGTRLTVL.

This clonotype showed up just once. The chain employs TRBV27 and TRBJ2-6; the match to TRBD2 covers 10 bases. The CDR3 is 16 residues long. Trimming cost V 9 bases and J 0 bases; bases outside gene matches: 5. Germline V gene data show CDR1 as MNHEY and CDR2 as SMNVEV (reference sequence). The CDR3 spells CASTGLAASGANVLTF. In nucleotides, the CDR3 is TGTGCCAGTACCGGACTAGCGGCCTCTGGGGCCAACGTCCTGACTTTC.

The chain carries TRBV29-1 and TRBJ1-4, with 9 bases matching TRBD1. V trimming: 6 bases; J trimming: 5 bases; junction bases outside the gene matches: 10. Germline V CDR1 and CDR2: SQVTM, ANQGSEA. CDR3 size: 15 residues. This CDR3 is CSVETRGQGNEKLFF. CDR3 DNA: TGCAGCGTGGAAACGCGGGGACAGGGAAATGAAAAACTGTTTTTT.